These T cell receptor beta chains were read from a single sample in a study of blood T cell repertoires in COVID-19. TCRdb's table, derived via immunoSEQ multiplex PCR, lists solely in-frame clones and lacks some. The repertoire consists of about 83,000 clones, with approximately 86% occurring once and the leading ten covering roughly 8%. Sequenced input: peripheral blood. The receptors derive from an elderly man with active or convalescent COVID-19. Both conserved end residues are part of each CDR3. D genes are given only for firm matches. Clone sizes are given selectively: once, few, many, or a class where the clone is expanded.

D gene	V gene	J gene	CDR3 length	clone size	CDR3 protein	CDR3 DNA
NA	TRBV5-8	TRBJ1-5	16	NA	CASSFNSGTRNQPQHF	TGTGCCAGCAGCTTTAATTCCGGGACACGCAATCAGCCCCAGCATTTT
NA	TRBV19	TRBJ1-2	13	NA	CATPGRGNYGYTF	TGTGCCACTCCCGGCAGGGGTAACTATGGCTACACCTTC
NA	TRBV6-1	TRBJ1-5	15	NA	CASSEYGVGNQPQHF	TGTGCCAGCAGTGAGTACGGGGTCGGCAATCAGCCCCAGCATTTT
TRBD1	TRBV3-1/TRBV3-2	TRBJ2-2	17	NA	CASSMTGGPSGTGELFF	TGTGCCAGCAGCATGACAGGGGGCCCTAGCGGGACCGGGGAGCTGTTTTTT
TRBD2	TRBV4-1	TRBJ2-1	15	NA	CASSQNPGTSSEQFF	TGCGCCAGCAGCCAAAACCCCGGGACTAGTAGCGAGCAGTTCTTC
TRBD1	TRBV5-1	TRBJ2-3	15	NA	CASSLTGGRTDTQYF	TGCGCCAGCAGCTTGACAGGGGGGCGCACAGATACGCAGTATTTT
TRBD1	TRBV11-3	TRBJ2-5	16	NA	CASSSHRDREEETQYF	TGTGCCAGCAGCTCCCACCGGGACAGGGAGGAAGAGACCCAGTACTTC
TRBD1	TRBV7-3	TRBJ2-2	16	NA	CASSPQGAIIAGELFF	TGTGCCAGCAGTCCACAGGGGGCCATTATCGCCGGGGAGCTGTTTTTT
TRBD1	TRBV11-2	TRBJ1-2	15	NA	CASSPIGTGHYGYTF	TGTGCCAGCAGCCCGATCGGGACAGGGCACTATGGCTACACCTTC
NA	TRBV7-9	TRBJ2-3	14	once	CASSLSVETDTQYF	TGTGCCAGCAGCTTAAGCGTGGAGACAGATACGCAGTATTTT
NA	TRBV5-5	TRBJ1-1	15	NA	CASSLMGGGNTEAFF	TGTGCCAGCAGCTTGATGGGGGGTGGGAACACTGAAGCTTTCTTT
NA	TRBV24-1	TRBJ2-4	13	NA	CATSAQRENIQYF	TGTGCCACATCGGCCCAACGGGAAAACATTCAGTACTTC
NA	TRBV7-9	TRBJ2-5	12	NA	CASSLASETQYF	TGTGCCAGCAGCTTGGCTTCAGAGACCCAGTACTTC
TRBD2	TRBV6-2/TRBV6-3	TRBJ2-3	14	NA	CASSLGLAGDTQYF	TGTGCCAGCAGTCTTGGACTAGCAGGGGATACGCAGTATTTT
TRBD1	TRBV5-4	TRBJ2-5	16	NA	CASSWGLTGMQETQYF	TGTGCCAGCAGCTGGGGGTTGACAGGGATGCAAGAGACCCAGTACTTC
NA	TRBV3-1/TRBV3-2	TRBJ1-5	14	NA	CASSQRLRDQPQHF	TGTGCCAGCAGCCAACGACTCAGGGATCAGCCCCAGCATTTT
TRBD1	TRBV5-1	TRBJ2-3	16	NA	CASRLGGDSNTDTQYF	TGCGCCAGCAGACTAGGGGGCGACTCCAACACAGATACGCAGTATTTT